The T cell receptor (beta chain) described here comes from a study of graft-versus-host responses after intestinal transplantation. Repertoires were generated with immunoSEQ multiplex PCR, while TCRdb's copy carries only in-frame clones and drops some. The table has just over 40,000 clones, about 90% seen once. CDR3 length: 15 residues. Sequencing was performed on PBMCs, taken roughly 300 days after intestinal transplant. The genes are TRBV21-1 and TRBJ1-5; the D call in the table, TRBD1, was not verified against the DNA. TRBV21-1 is given as a pseudogene. The TCR sequence derives from a human patient who received an intestinal transplant, so some T cells may come from the graft donor. The CDR3 reads CASSPWTGGNQPQHF. DNA for the CDR3: TGTGCCAGCAGCCCCTGGACAGGGGGCAATCAGCCCCAGCATTTT.